This T cell receptor (beta chain) was found in a study of cytomegalovirus exposure and HLA in healthy donors (TCRdb year 2017). Some background on the complete study: According to an earlier analysis of 587 of the donors, 200 million or so T cells yielded roughly 100 million unique TCR beta sequences and less than 300 Gb of sequence data. Of the 350 to 450 genotyped donors, 75% to 85% were placed in the genetic ancestry cluster associated with self-reported Caucasian donors. A later analysis re-examined previously published TCR beta repertoires from 500 to 700 donors and added high-resolution HLA genotyping to investigate patterns of TCR occurrence. The study aimed to test whether cataloging public T cell receptors could reveal signatures of past pathogen exposure. About 280 gigabases of sequencing data and 75 million to 85 million unique TCR sequences made up an early release that covered several hundred HLA-typed donors. The later analysis used no new phenotypic data to find candidate immune exposures, relying instead on TCR beta sequences and their occurrence across donors. Donor age, sex, ethnicity and CMV serostatus were compiled together with the repertoire data. A later genetic analysis used genome-wide SNP genotypes for about 60% of the roughly 700 donors, treating that subset as a discovery cohort. HLA typing covered class I and class II loci at four-digit resolution. The study profiled the T cell repertoires of some 610 subjects by immunosequencing and related them to cytomegalovirus serostatus. Because of strong linkage in the cohort, roughly five DR-DQ haplotypes were treated as single units for association and clustering. Besides the first cohort of some 670 subjects, a separate validation cohort made up of about 120 different subjects was used. To predict cytomegalovirus infection status, the study combined high-throughput TCR immunosequencing, statistical association of individual TCRs with disease status, and machine learning. To decide whether each TCR beta V gene segment behaved as functional or pseudogenic, an earlier analysis of approximately 590 of the donors relied on high-throughput TCR beta sequencing. Among 350 to 400 genotyped donors of the cohort, an average of around 240,000 unique TCR beta nucleotide sequences were sequenced per donor, about a sixth of them non-productive. All discovery cohort repertoires had been generated using a single sequencing platform. Typing coverage differed by locus: A, B, C, DRB1 and DQB1 were typed in about 620-630 donors, DQA1 in about 500, DPA1 in 600 to 610, and DPB1 in approximately 450.

The cohort was made up of roughly 670 healthy bone marrow donors. At the time of sampling, every cohort member was nominally healthy, though immune exposures that went unrecorded were likely present. The donor was CMV seropositive and was included in the group of some 290 seropositive cohort members. Every donor gave a peripheral blood sample, and the peripheral blood mononuclear cells from that sample were used for TCR beta sequencing. The Qiagen DNeasy Blood Extraction Kit was used to extract genomic DNA from the blood cell samples. CDR1 and CDR2 were assigned from the germline V gene as SGHDN and FVKESK. V and J lose 0 bases and 5 bases, and a span of 7 bases separates them. The CDR3, from cysteine to phenylalanine, totals 13 residues. Of the read, only the CDR3 DNA is kept; its 39 bases are in frame from base 1. Turning to this clone: No cognate antigen has been identified for it. No per-base quality is available; no much larger clone lies one base away.

What the authors observed across the whole study: According to a later analysis, TCR association rates differed among HLA loci, with DRB1 alleles showing the most associated TCRs and HLA-C alleles showing the fewest. HLA typing was unavailable for some donors at each locus, so association tests used only the typed subset. In an earlier analysis of some 540 of the donors, most TCR beta V segments appeared in productive rearrangements about 87% or about 30% of the time, broadly matching IMGT annotations. A few of the identified cytomegalovirus-associated TCR beta chains were confirmed in vitro to be specific for cytomegalovirus antigens. According to a later genetic analysis, donors in an Asian-associated ancestry cluster had fewer N-insertions in productive TCRs than the approximately 690-donor mean. The 87-base-pair reads could not distinguish some IMGT-functional V segments, including TRBV6-2 and TRBV6-3, so those segments were excluded. The classifier was reported to diagnose cytomegalovirus status with high specificity and sensitivity in both the original and validation cohorts. The study listed 164 TCR beta chains as associated with cytomegalovirus. Several of the top co-occurrence clusters appeared to be linked to parvovirus B19, influenza, CMV and Epstein-Barr virus, according to a later analysis. V-gene and J-gene trimming of TCR beta chains was associated with a missense DCLRE1C variant in a later genetic analysis, and the association was replicated in an independent cohort. Approximately 16 rarely observed V segments, including chromosome 9 orphons, were excluded from the earlier analysis of about 500 of the donors because counts were too low. The presence/absence analyses assumed that sequencing depth was roughly uniform across donors, and that assumption may not be true. Across donors, most TCR sequences were observed very rarely, whereas some public TCRs were present in many individuals. This cohort had only TCR beta chains sequenced, and the lack of alpha or paired-chain data limited which features could be detected. Compared with equally common non-associated chains, HLA-associated TCR beta chains in a later analysis were more clonally expanded and had lower generation probabilities. Correlated functional status among segregating V segments might be attributable to linkage disequilibrium, but an unknown experimental factor could not be ruled out. The authors suggested that the approach could potentially be generalized to other disease states and immunological phenotypes. Strong co-occurrence of HLA alleles, especially DR and DQ, made assigning TCR associations to individual alleles difficult. In a later analysis, more than 15,000 TCR beta sequences were associated with specific HLA alleles at a false discovery rate of 0.05. Immune exposure information for the cohort was limited to CMV serostatus. A further reported finding was that TCR beta sequences accurately predicted the HLA-A and HLA-B alleles for most subjects in the first cohort. The sequencing pipeline was judged likely to have produced a cluster of highly shared sequence variants as a technical artifact. According to a later analysis, most CMV-associated TCR beta chains appeared to be HLA-restricted, and the HLA associations seemed to be driven largely by CMV exposure.

The library was obtained by the immunoSEQ multiplex PCR assay. For the multiplex PCR, a mixture combining 60 forward primers for TCR Vbeta segments and 13 reverse primers for TCR Jbeta segments was used. A multiplex PCR assay on genomic DNA amplified the CDR3 region of rearranged TCR beta genes. The amplified TCR beta libraries were sequenced on the Illumina HiSeq System as 87-base-pair reads. The paper's data handling went like this. A later analysis counted approximately 76 million unique TCR beta chains across the 700 or so repertoires, and around 9.9 million of these chains were shared by at least two donors. Raw reads were error-corrected and collapsed into unique sequences by a nearest-neighbor algorithm in which closely related sequences were merged to remove PCR and sequencing errors. CDR3 sequences were aligned to IMGT reference sequences to assign V, D and J gene segments. Each retained sequence needed at least a six-nucleotide match to both a V gene segment and a J gene segment. Rearrangements were classified as productive when the CDR3 lacked stop codons and remained in frame with V and J, and all other rearrangements were classified as non-productive. CDR3 was defined according to IMGT convention as the region running from the second conserved V-encoded cysteine to the conserved J-encoded phenylalanine. Sequences without an unambiguous match to a single V gene segment were excluded from the earlier analysis of about 600 of the donors. In an earlier analysis of approximately 560 of the donors, a V segment was called functional when productive rearrangements were above 56.7%, and segregating when the standard deviation between donors exceeded 5%. A statistical classification framework was developed to diagnose cytomegalovirus status using the catalog of TCR beta chain sequences. In a later analysis, TCR nucleotide sequences were compared against IMGT/GENE-DB human TR gene sequences so that V and J genes could be assigned. In a later analysis, CDR3 sequences and most-parsimonious VDJ recombination scenarios were assigned using the TCRdist pipeline. In a later analysis, each TCR beta chain was defined by its CDR3 amino acid sequence together with its V-gene family, and reads without a unique V-gene family were excluded. As a way to deal with suspected cross-contamination and a sequencing artifact, a later analysis dropped more than 500 nucleotide sequences that were highly shared and had low generation probability. For each public chain, a later analysis derived a clonal expansion index from normalized ranks of inferred template counts within each repertoire. In a later analysis, generation probabilities were computed using a VDJ recombination model fitted to out-of-frame rearrangements, and the results were checked against IGoR. In a later analysis, TCR-TCR, TCR-HLA and TCR-CMV co-occurrence was scored with hypergeometric tests, and a repertoire-size bias correction was applied to TCR pairs. To estimate false discovery rates, a later analysis permuted the HLA or CMV assignments 20 times. In a later analysis, co-occurring TCRs were grouped with DBSCAN, and TCRdist sequence similarity was added when clustering was performed within HLA-allele-positive subsets. Repertoires with fewer than 30,000 or more than 120,000 public chains, plus five repertoires with anomalous nucleotide sharing, were excluded from co-occurrence clustering. What TCRdb holds here is the immuneACCESS table cut down to in-frame rearrangements. Part of the clones is not present; checked against another copy, under half of the missing clones reflect an unresolved V gene, and the others are unexplained. The DNA was the basis for D and trimming; V, J and clone size are from that table. The sample includes about 130,000 clones, with around 67% observed a single time. The leading ten clones occupy around 4.7% of the sample.

Recombination joined TRBV14 with TRBJ1-1; the D segment cannot be called with confidence. This TCR derives from a young man in good health and CMV-seropositive. Specimen: PBMCs. The CDR3 in this case is CASSQEVRTEAFF. The DNA reads TGTGCCAGCAGCCAAGAGGTCCGGACTGAAGCTTTCTTT.